This T cell receptor beta chain is drawn from a study of OX40 agonist ivuxolimab in advanced cancers. As concerns this clone: Its specificity is unknown.

Blood was sampled at baseline, cycle 4 day 1, and cycle 7 day 1. This table comes from immunoSEQ multiplex PCR, and its TCRdb copy is limited to in-frame clones, with some not included. This table has 40,000 or so clones, around 88% appearing once. Study-level findings and limits: Low normalized T-cell clonal expansion also characterized some of the nonresponders. The study observed clonal expansion of CD4+ and CD8+ blood T cells by week 6 at 0.1 to 3.0 mg/kg.

The source of this sequence is an adult with an advanced solid tumor such as melanoma, head and neck, liver or kidney cancer. This specimen was CD4+ or CD8+ T cells sorted from blood, taken in a trial of the OX40 agonist ivuxolimab.

As DNA, the CDR3 is TGTGCCAGTAGTTCGACAGGGGCAAATCAGCCCCAGCATTTT. Protein product: CASSSTGANQPQHF. This sequence joins TRBV19 and TRBJ1-5; 8 nucleotides agree with TRBD1. The ends lost 5 bases at V and 4 bases at J; junction bases unmatched: 4. This CDR3 has 14 residues. CDR1 LNHDA and CDR2 SQIVND come from the germline V gene (reference sequence).